The 23 T cell receptor beta chains below come from one sample, sequenced in a study of T cells expressing NK-cell markers. TCRdb reprocessed the 5' RACE reads and keeps a single row for each CDR3 protein, giving no DNA. The sample's table shows 300,000 to 500,000 distinct CDR3 sequences. The sequenced material came from blood T cells: a sorted CD56 or NKG2C T cell subset, CD4+ or CD8+ T cells, or bulk PBMC T cells (not recorded which). The receptors stem from a woman in her forties or fifties in good health.

The chain recombines TRBV7-7 with TRBJ1-1. Germline CDR1 reads SSHAT; CDR2 reads FNYEAQ (reference sequence). This CDR3 has 13 amino acids. CDR3 sequence reads: CASSLVEGTEAFF.

The V gene is TRBV12-3 or TRBV12-4, the J gene TRBJ2-3; the TCRdb call, TRBD1, lacks DNA for checking. The length of the CDR3 is 16 residues. The CDR3 sequence is CASSLHGTGSTDTQYF.

The chain is built from TRBV7-3 and TRBJ2-1; the TCRdb D gene call, TRBD2, has no DNA to confirm it. This CDR3 region has 11 residues. Germline V gene data show CDR1 as SGHTA and CDR2 as FQGTGA. Here the CDR3 reads CASSNSGRLFF.

The CDR3 is CSVLRGGDFGYTF. The chain links TRBV29-1 to TRBJ1-2; the D call from TCRdb, TRBD1, cannot be confirmed without DNA. This CDR3 comprises 13 residues. CDR1 and CDR2 from the germline V gene are SQVTM and ANQGSEA.

The chain uses TRBV14 and TRBJ2-6; the TCRdb D gene call, TRBD1, has no DNA to confirm it. From germline, CDR1 is SGHDN and CDR2 FVKESK. The CDR3 has 18 amino acids. The CDR3 spells CASSQEGVGTLWANVLTF.

The rearrangement links TRBV9 to TRBJ2-2; the D call from TCRdb, TRBD2, cannot be confirmed without DNA. CDR1 is SGDLS and CDR2 is YYNGEE in the germline V gene. The CDR3 is 13 residues long. CDR3 loop: CASGGGPIGELFF.

The chain carries TRBV20-1 and TRBJ2-1. The CDR3 has 14 residues. Germline-derived CDR1 and CDR2 are DFQATT and SNEGSKA (reference sequence). CDR3: CSARDPKPFSWQFF.

This chain joins TRBV4-2 and TRBJ1-5. The CDR3 sequence is 15 residues long. CDR1 is LGHNA and CDR2 is YNFKEQ in the germline V gene. The CDR3 protein is CASSEAGYSNQPQHF.

This chain connects TRBV27 to TRBJ1-2; the D call from TCRdb, TRBD1, cannot be confirmed without DNA. The CDR3 totals 13 residues. Germline V gene sequence: CDR1 MNHEY, CDR2 SMNVEV (reference sequence). The CDR3 loop reads CASSFTRDRGYTF.

The gene calls are TRBV11-2 and TRBJ2-1. Germline CDR1 SGHAT, CDR2 FQNNGV. CDR3 length: 15 residues. The CDR3 sequence: CASSSLGTSYNEQFF.

J is TRBJ2-2 and V is TRBV12-3 or TRBV12-4. The CDR3 runs to 14 residues. The CDR3 protein is CASSFVIGPGELFF.

V is TRBV5-1 and J is TRBJ2-7; TCRdb's D call, TRBD2, is unchecked because there is no DNA. This CDR3 region has 13 residues. Germline assignment: CDR1 SGHRS and CDR2 YFSETQ. The CDR3: CASSLSDYHEQYF.

This chain uses TRBV25-1 with TRBJ2-1; no DNA is available, so the TRBD1 call from TCRdb remains unchecked. This CDR3 is 15 amino acids long. Germline loops: CDR1 MGHDK, CDR2 SYGVNS. The CDR3 region is CASRETGVEGNEQFF.

This chain connects TRBV24-1 to TRBJ2-4; TCRdb lists TRBD1, though no DNA is available to test this call. The CDR3 is 13 residues long. Germline V gene data show CDR1 as KGHDR and CDR2 as SFDVKD. CDR3 sequence: CATSGDVGGIQYF.

This chain joins TRBV3-1 and TRBJ2-7. This CDR3 has 16 residues. Germline CDR1 reads LGHDT; CDR2 reads YNNKEL (reference sequence). This chain's CDR3 is CASSQEAQQVFDEQYF.

The rearrangement uses TRBV20-1 and TRBJ2-5; the TCRdb D gene call, TRBD1, has no DNA to confirm it. The CDR3 loop spans 14 amino acids. Germline V gene lookup returns CDR1 DFQATT and CDR2 SNEGSKA (reference sequence). The CDR3 reads CSAPTGAGGETQYF.

The V gene is TRBV28, the J gene TRBJ2-7; the D call of TRBD1 rests on TCRdb alone, since no DNA is present to check it. Germline V gene lookup returns CDR1 MDHEN and CDR2 SYDVKM. The CDR3 extends over 16 amino acids. CDR3 sequence reads: CASETGADSYSYEQYF.

The rearrangement joins TRBV12-3 or TRBV12-4 to TRBJ2-1; no DNA is available, so the TRBD2 call from TCRdb remains unchecked. The CDR3 has 15 amino acids. The CDR3 is CASRSGRESYNEQFF.

V usage is TRBV3-1 and J usage is TRBJ1-2; TCRdb proposes TRBD1, but this gene call is untestable without DNA. The germline CDR1 and CDR2 sequences are LGHDT and YNNKEL (reference sequence). This CDR3 has 16 residues. CDR3 region: CASSQTRLPDAGSYTF.

The chain links TRBV7-6 to TRBJ2-3; the D gene TCRdb calls, TRBD2, cannot be checked with no DNA. Germline-derived CDR1 and CDR2 are SGHVS and FNYEAQ. The length of the CDR3 is 16 residues. The CDR3 protein is CASSTTSGAWVDTQYF.

V and J are TRBV20-1 and TRBJ2-3. This CDR3 contains 12 residues. The V gene's germline CDR1 is DFQATT and CDR2 SNEGSKA (reference sequence). The CDR3: CSARSHDESQYF.

The chain recombines TRBV27 with TRBJ1-2; TCRdb designates TRBD1, a call that cannot be tested without DNA. This CDR3 has 14 residues. Per the germline V gene, CDR1 is MNHEY and CDR2 is SMNVEV (reference sequence). The CDR3: CASSPGTGRYGYTF.

The chain recombines TRBV24-1 with TRBJ2-2. CDR1 KGHDR and CDR2 SFDVKD come from the germline V gene. This CDR3 contains 13 residues. The CDR3 protein is CATSDGTAGELFF.